A single sample gave rise to the 30 T cell receptor beta chains below, sequenced in a study of spatial heterogeneity in lung cancer. One entry per CDR3 protein, called by TCRdb with MiXCR from the 5' RACE reads. The sample lists about 23,000 distinct CDR3 sequences, about 4.4% occurring once. Time point of the sample: sample taken at primary tumor resection. Study-level points and caveats: Intratumoral expanded alpha and beta TCR counts were found to track tumor mutation counts.

These TCRs are of unknown antigen specificity. Material: lung tumor tissue, obtained at surgery. The receptors originated from a male donor with early-stage non-small cell lung cancer.

At least ten counts were recorded for this clonotype. V and J are TRBV10-3 and TRBJ1-3; no reliable D call. V shed 10 bases and J shed 0 bases, with 1 base lying between them. CDR3 size: 10 residues. CDR1 is ENHRY and CDR2 is SYGVKD in the germline V gene. The CDR3 sequence: CATSGNTIYF. The CDR3 DNA follows: TGTGCCACCTCTGGAAACACCATATATTTT.

This clonotype was seen many times. The chain recombines TRBV10-3 with TRBJ2-7; 14 bases fit TRBD2. Trimming took 5 bases from V and 5 from J; bases not matched to a gene: 8. Germline V gene lookup returns CDR1 ENHRY and CDR2 SYGVKD. This CDR3 contains 16 residues. The CDR3 here is CAISPVTSGRADEQYF. Written as DNA, the CDR3 is TGTGCCATCAGTCCGGTGACTAGCGGGAGGGCCGACGAGCAGTACTTC.

This clonotype was picked up many times. This chain uses TRBV5-5 with TRBJ2-6, with D perhaps TRBD1 or TRBD2 (6 bases each). The CDR3 consists of 18 residues. V was clipped by 0 bases and J by 3 bases, with 16 bases between them. Per germline, CDR1 SGHKS and CDR2 YYEKEE (reference sequence). CDR3 loop: CASSLGGTQGFGANVLTF. The CDR3 bases are TGTGCCAGCAGCTTGGGCGGGACACAAGGATTTGGGGCCAACGTCCTGACTTTC.

This clonotype was found many times. The chain joins TRBV5-1 to TRBJ2-1, with 7 bases that match TRBD1. The CDR3 runs to 14 residues. CDR1 is SGHRS and CDR2 is YFSETQ in the germline V gene. After removal of 1 base from V and 5 bases from J, the junction contained 3 bases not matched to a gene. CDR3 in DNA: TGCGCCAGCAGCTTGTTAGGGACAGACAATGAGCAGTTCTTC. Translating gives CASSLLGTDNEQFF.

Comments on this clonotype: Since a much larger clone is just one base distant, this may be a read error. This chain links TRBV19 with TRBJ1-2; 7 nucleotides align to TRBD1. CDR3 size: 16 residues. The ends lost 6 bases at V and 7 bases at J; junction bases unmatched: 17. Germline lookup yields CDR1 LNHDA and CDR2 SQIVND (reference sequence). CDR3 nucleotides: TGTGCCAGTAGCCCAGCGGGACAGCTCGGACTCTGTGGCTACACCTTC. Residues: CASSPAGQLGLCGYTF.

This clonotype has at least ten counts. The rearrangement uses TRBV4-2 and TRBJ2-1, with TRBD2 identical over 10 bases. The CDR3 loop spans 15 amino acids. Germline CDR1 is LGHNA and CDR2 is YNFKEQ. V was clipped by 0 bases and J by 7 bases; unmatched bases: 3. The CDR3 sequence is CASSQDQRGGNEQFF. DNA of the CDR3: TGTGCCAGCAGCCAAGATCAGCGGGGGGGGAATGAGCAGTTCTTC.

This clonotype came up many times. This chain uses TRBV24-1 with TRBJ2-5; 7 bases align to TRBD1. Unmatched junction bases numbered 8, after V lost 3 bases and J lost 2 bases. The CDR3 contains 16 residues. CDR1 is KGHDR, CDR2 SFDVKD, per germline. CDR3 in amino acids: CATSDDGTELQETQYF. The CDR3 nucleotides are TGTGCCACCAGTGATGACGGGACAGAGCTTCAAGAGACCCAGTACTTC.

This clonotype was detected only a few times. The chain couples TRBV28 to TRBJ1-5; weak D call: TRBD1 (6 bases). Germline V gene lookup returns CDR1 MDHEN and CDR2 SYDVKM. The CDR3 loop spans 14 amino acids. V lost 5 bases and J lost 3, with 11 bases in between. CDR3 amino acids: CASSLDRSNQPQHF. Written as DNA, the CDR3 is TGTGCCAGCAGTCTCGACAGGTCCAATCAGCCCCAGCATTTT.

In this sample, this clonotype turned up many times. The chain employs TRBV6-4 and TRBJ1-6; D gene uncertain. Germline-derived CDR1 and CDR2 are MRHNA and SNTAGT. V was clipped by 6 bases and J by 2 bases, with 17 bases between them. This CDR3 spans 17 amino acids. CDR3 amino acids: CASRGTTPDTYNSPLHF. CDR3 in DNA: TGTGCCAGCAGGGGCACCACGCCCGATACCTATAATTCACCCCTCCACTTT.

The sample holds many counts of this clonotype. The rearrangement uses TRBV10-3 and TRBJ2-2, with D uncertain. Germline V gene lookup returns CDR1 ENHRY and CDR2 SYGVKD. There are 14 residues in the CDR3. V was cut by 8 bases and J by 0 bases, with 10 bases left in between. CDR3 in DNA: TGTGCCATCTCCGTGGCAGCGAACACCGGGGAGCTGTTTTTT. Translating gives CAISVAANTGELFF.

This clonotype occurred many times. V is TRBV19 and J is TRBJ1-5; 7 bases are shared with TRBD1. The V gene's germline CDR1 is LNHDA and CDR2 SQIVND (reference sequence). The CDR3 spans 15 residues. J lost 11 bases, V lost 4 bases, and 14 bases had no gene match. For the CDR3, the DNA is TGTGCCAGTAGTACCCCAGACAGGGCCAGGGGAGCCCAGCATTTT. Translated, it gives CASSTPDRARGAQHF.

In its sample, this clonotype is medium-sized. V usage is TRBV28 and J usage is TRBJ2-1, with 7 bases lining up with TRBD1. The V gene end was trimmed by 8 bases and the J gene end by 8 bases; junction bases not matched to a gene: 15. The CDR3 length is 15 residues. The V gene's germline CDR1 is MDHEN and CDR2 SYDVKM. The CDR3 nucleotides read TGTGCCAGCCGAATTAGACAGGGACGGATCGATGAGCAGTTCTTC. Amino acids: CASRIRQGRIDEQFF. The whole variable domain, filled in from reference TRBV28 and TRBJ2-1, reads DVKVTQSSRYLVKRTGEKVFLECVQDMDHENMFWYRQDPGLGLRLIYFSYDVKMKEKGDIPEGYSVSREKKERFSLILESASTNQTSMYLCASRIRQGRIDEQFFGPGTRLTVL.

The genes are TRBV7-7 and TRBJ2-3; D is unresolved. Germline V lookup: CDR1 SSHAT, CDR2 FNYEAQ (reference sequence). The CDR3 totals 15 residues. The V gene lost 8 bases and the J gene lost 0 bases, with 15 bases spanning the gap. CDR3 loop: CASAPAGSSTDTQYF. CDR3 in DNA: TGTGCCAGCGCCCCGGCCGGATCTAGCACAGATACGCAGTATTTT.

At least ten counts were recorded for this clonotype. V and J are TRBV5-6 and TRBJ2-4; D is ambiguous. The CDR3 is made up of 14 amino acids. The V end lost 4 bases, the J end lost 1 base, and 9 bases lay between the germline ends. CDR1 SGHDT and CDR2 YYEEEE come from the germline V gene. In DNA form, the CDR3 reads TGTGCCAGCAGCCCGGTTTGGGCCAAAAACATTCAGTACTTC. This encodes CASSPVWAKNIQYF. Combining the CDR3 with reference TRBV5-6 and TRBJ2-4 gives the whole variable domain DAGVTQSPTHLIKTRGQQVTLRCSPKSGHDTVSWYQQALGQGPQFIFQYYEEEERQRGNFPDRFSGHQFPNYSSELNVNALLLGDSALYLCASSPVWAKNIQYFGAGTRLSVL.

This clonotype was picked up many times. The genes are TRBV5-6 and TRBJ2-5; tentatively, D is TRBD2 (6 bases). Trimming took 4 bases from V and 7 from J, leaving 11 bases between them. The germline CDR1 and CDR2 sequences are SGHDT and YYEEEE. The CDR3 runs to 12 residues. CDR3 sequence reads: CASSPEEGTQYF. The CDR3 DNA follows: TGTGCCAGCAGCCCAGAGGAGGGGACCCAGTACTTC.

This clonotype has more than one count but fewer than ten. This sequence joins TRBV13 and TRBJ2-2; TRBD2 agrees at 10 bases. With 3 bases clipped from V and 4 bases from J, the junction kept 5 bases outside the gene matches. Germline CDR1 reads PRHDT; CDR2 reads FYEKMQ (reference sequence). CDR3 size: 16 residues. CDR3 region: CASSFLSGGATGELFF. As DNA, the CDR3 is TGTGCCAGCAGCTTCTTAAGCGGGGGGGCCACCGGGGAGCTGTTTTTT.

The gene calls are TRBV9 and TRBJ1-5, with 7 bases fitting TRBD1. Germline CDR1 and CDR2: SGDLS and YYNGEE. V was pared by 10 bases and J by 2 bases, with 12 bases of the junction left unmatched. This CDR3 spans 15 amino acids. CDR3 in DNA: TGTGCCGGGGAACAGGGGACTCATGGCAATCAGCCCCAGCATTTT. Translating it yields CAGEQGTHGNQPQHF.

J is TRBJ2-1 and V is TRBV14; D may match TRBD1 or TRBD2 (6 bases each). The CDR3 is 15 residues long. The germline gives CDR1 SGHDN, CDR2 FVKESK. V was clipped by 4 bases and J by 6 bases, with 16 bases between them. The CDR3 DNA reads as TGTGCCAGCAGCCCGACAGGAGGGATTCGCAATGAGCAGTTCTTC. It yields the protein CASSPTGGIRNEQFF. The variable domain in full, completed from reference TRBV14 and TRBJ2-1, reads EAGVTQFPSHSVIEKGQTVTLRCDPISGHDNLYWYRRVMGKEIKFLLHFVKESKQDESGMPNNRFLAERTGGTYSTLKVQPAELEDSGVYFCASSPTGGIRNEQFFGPGTRLTVL.

This clonotype was seen ten or more times. The chain combines TRBV3-1 with TRBJ2-5, with a possible D match to TRBD1 (5 bases). The germline V gene encodes CDR1 LGHDT and CDR2 YNNKEL (reference sequence). The CDR3 loop spans 15 amino acids. Trimming shortened V by 4 bases and J by 2 bases, and 14 bases separated the two germline ends. This CDR3 is CASSLPQGGQETQYF. As DNA, the CDR3 is TGTGCCAGCAGCCTTCCTCAGGGCGGTCAAGAGACCCAGTACTTC.

In this sample, this clonotype is medium-sized. The chain uses TRBV5-1 and TRBJ2-3; D is unresolved. With 3 bases removed from V and 1 base from J, the gap between germline ends came to 15 bases. CDR1 SGHRS and CDR2 YFSETQ come from the germline V gene. The CDR3 spans 16 residues. CDR3 region: CASSSSGSLRTDTQYF. The DNA for the CDR3 is TGCGCCAGCAGCTCCTCCGGATCTTTACGCACAGATACGCAGTATTTT.

This clonotype has more than one count but fewer than ten. The chain recombines TRBV19 with TRBJ2-1; D is perhaps TRBD1 (5 bases). CDR1 and CDR2 from the germline V gene are LNHDA and SQIVND (reference sequence). The length of the CDR3 is 14 residues. V was shortened by 9 bases and J by 2 bases, with 14 bases between the two germline ends. Here the CDR3 reads CASASKGPYNEQFF. The DNA for the CDR3 is TGTGCCAGCGCCAGTAAGGGGCCCTACAATGAGCAGTTCTTC.

This clonotype was seen many times. The genes are TRBV5-1 and TRBJ1-1; 8 bases fit TRBD1. V trimming: 6 bases; J trimming: 5 bases; junction bases outside the gene matches: 6. The CDR3 totals 13 residues. The germline gives CDR1 SGHRS, CDR2 YFSETQ. CDR3 nucleotides: TGCGCCAGCACTCCTAGGACAGGGACTGAAGCTTTCTTT. This sequence encodes CASTPRTGTEAFF.

This clonotype was observed many times. J is TRBJ1-2 and V is TRBV5-5; TRBD1 is a possible D gene (5 bases). The V and J ends lost 4 bases and 4 bases respectively, with 8 bases between them. Germline V CDR1 and CDR2: SGHKS, YYEKEE (reference sequence). The CDR3 loop spans 12 amino acids. The CDR3 nucleotides read TGTGCCAGCAGCAGAACAGGCTATGGCTACACCTTC. It yields the protein CASSRTGYGYTF.

This clonotype is medium-sized by share. This chain uses TRBV7-9 with TRBJ2-1, with D unclear. With 1 base removed from V and 8 bases from J, the gap between germline ends came to 18 bases. This CDR3 is built from 16 residues. CDR1 is SEHNR and CDR2 is FQNEAQ in the germline V gene (reference sequence). CDR3 sequence reads: CASSLVVVSVEDEQFF. CDR3 bases: TGTGCCAGCAGCTTAGTAGTAGTTTCGGTTGAAGATGAGCAGTTCTTC.

This clonotype was seen repeatedly, ten times or more. This chain connects TRBV5-6 to TRBJ2-4, with D possibly being TRBD1 (6 bases). CDR1 is SGHDT, CDR2 YYEEEE, per germline. The length of the CDR3 is 17 residues. Trimming left V 3 bases short and J 0 bases short, with 16 bases between. The CDR3 loop reads CASSSKGQILAKNIQYF. CDR3 coding DNA: TGTGCCAGCAGCTCGAAAGGACAGATTCTAGCCAAAAACATTCAGTACTTC.

In this sample, this clonotype turned up many times. The J gene is TRBJ2-7, the V gene TRBV7-9; D perhaps matches TRBD2 (6 bases). The germline V gene encodes CDR1 SEHNR and CDR2 FQNEAQ (reference sequence). V dropped 0 bases and J dropped 12 bases, with 12 bases sitting between them. This CDR3 is built from 12 residues. The CDR3 reads CASSLAAGLLYF. In DNA, the CDR3 is TGTGCCAGCAGCTTAGCGGCGGGGCTCCTGTACTTC.

The rearrangement links TRBV28 to TRBJ1-5; 7 bases are shared with TRBD1. CDR3 length: 15 amino acids. V gave up 3 bases and J gave up 6 bases; unmatched junction bases: 8. The germline V gene encodes CDR1 MDHEN and CDR2 SYDVKM. The CDR3 DNA is TGTGCCAGCAGTTTTTCAGACAGGGTTACTCAGCCCCAGCATTTT. It codes for CASSFSDRVTQPQHF.

By sample fraction, this clonotype is medium-sized. CDR3 region: CASRSVPPEAFF. Here the CDR3 DNA reads TGTGCCAGCAGATCTGTCCCCCCTGAAGCTTTCTTT. The chain links TRBV28 to TRBJ1-1; D gene uncertain. The germline CDR1 and CDR2 sequences are MDHEN and SYDVKM. Trimming cost V 6 bases and J 6 bases, with 11 bases left between them. The CDR3 sequence is 12 residues long.

The chain recombines TRBV10-3 with TRBJ2-7; D is uncertain. This CDR3 region has 15 residues. V gave up 6 bases and J gave up 4 bases, with 19 bases separating them. Germline CDR1 is ENHRY and CDR2 is SYGVKD. The chain's CDR3 is CAISSTRRETYEQYF. The CDR3 region has the DNA TGTGCCATCAGCAGCACCCGAAGGGAAACTTACGAGCAGTACTTC.

In this sample, this clonotype turned up many times. The chain links TRBV5-1 to TRBJ2-1, with TRBD2 matching over 10 bases. The germline gives CDR1 SGHRS, CDR2 YFSETQ. The CDR3 covers 16 residues. Trimming removed 4 bases from V and 3 bases from J; junction bases left unmatched: 7. CDR3 region: CASSPALAGDYNEQFF. The CDR3 nucleotides are TGCGCCAGCAGCCCCGCCCTAGCGGGGGACTACAATGAGCAGTTCTTC.